This T cell receptor (beta chain) stems from a study of human T cells and chemical hapten exposure. The V gene lost 7 bases and the J gene lost 1 base, with 13 bases spanning the gap. The CDR3 consists of 14 residues. Germline CDR1 and CDR2: MNHEY and SVGAGI. Individual cDNA molecules (in the library) carried attached unique molecular identifiers. Via MiXCR, TCRdb re-called the RACE reads, giving one row per CDR3 protein. The data show about 100,000 distinct CDR3 sequences, with about 10% seen just once and less than 2.5% held by the top ten. The time point denotes: patch test 1, 2 weeks after DPC sensitization. Treatment reported: therapeutic diphenylcyclopropenone sensitization with weekly scalp DPC. Study observations and caveats: With regard to DPC sensitization, TCRs above 1 in 1000 frequency did not change.

A note on this clonotype: Its antigen is still unknown.

The origin of this receptor is a man in his forties with alopecia areata. Some clones in this sample may be carry-over from other donors' samples. This specimen consisted of whole blood, obtained in connection with sensitization to the hapten diphenylcyclopropenone (DPC). The gene calls are TRBV6-5 and TRBJ1-1, with unresolved D. The CDR3 here is CASKTLRGNTEAFF. In nucleotides, the CDR3 is TGTGCCAGCAAAACGTTACGGGGGAACACTGAAGCTTTCTTT.